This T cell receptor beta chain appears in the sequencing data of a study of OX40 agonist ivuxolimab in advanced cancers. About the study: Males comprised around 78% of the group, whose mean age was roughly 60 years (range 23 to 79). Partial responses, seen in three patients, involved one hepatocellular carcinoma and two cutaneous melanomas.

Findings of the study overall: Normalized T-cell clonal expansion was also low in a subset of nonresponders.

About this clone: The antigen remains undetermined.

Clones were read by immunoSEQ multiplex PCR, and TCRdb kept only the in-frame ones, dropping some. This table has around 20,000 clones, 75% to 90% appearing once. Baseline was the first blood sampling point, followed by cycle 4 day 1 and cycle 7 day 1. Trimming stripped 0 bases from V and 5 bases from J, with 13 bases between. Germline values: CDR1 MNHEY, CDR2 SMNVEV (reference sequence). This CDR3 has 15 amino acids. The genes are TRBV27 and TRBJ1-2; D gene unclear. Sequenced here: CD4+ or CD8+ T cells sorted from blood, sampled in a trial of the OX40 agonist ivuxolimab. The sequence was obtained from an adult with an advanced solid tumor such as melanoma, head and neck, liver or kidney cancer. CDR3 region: CASSLSVNKGYGYTF. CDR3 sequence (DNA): TGTGCCAGCAGTTTATCAGTTAACAAGGGATATGGCTACACCTTC.